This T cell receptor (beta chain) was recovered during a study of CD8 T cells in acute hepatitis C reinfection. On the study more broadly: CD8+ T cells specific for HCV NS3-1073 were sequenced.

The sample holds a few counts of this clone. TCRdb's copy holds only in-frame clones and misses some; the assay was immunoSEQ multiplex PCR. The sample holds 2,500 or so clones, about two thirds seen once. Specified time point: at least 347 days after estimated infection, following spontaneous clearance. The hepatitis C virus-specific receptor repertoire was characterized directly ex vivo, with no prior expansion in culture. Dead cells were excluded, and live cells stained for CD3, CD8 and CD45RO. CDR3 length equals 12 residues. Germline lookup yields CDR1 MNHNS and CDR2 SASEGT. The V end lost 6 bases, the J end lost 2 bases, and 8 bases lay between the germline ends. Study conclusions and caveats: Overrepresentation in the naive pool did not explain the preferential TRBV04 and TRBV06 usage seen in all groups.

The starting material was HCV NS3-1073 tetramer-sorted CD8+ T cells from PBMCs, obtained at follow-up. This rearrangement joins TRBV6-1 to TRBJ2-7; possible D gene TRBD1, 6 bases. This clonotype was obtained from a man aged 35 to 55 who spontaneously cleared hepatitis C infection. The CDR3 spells CASRAGAYEQYF. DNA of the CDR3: TGTGCCAGCAGGGCAGGGGCCTACGAGCAGTACTTC.